This T cell receptor beta chain came from a study of blood T cell repertoires in COVID-19. With V trimmed by 4 bases and J by 7 bases, 11 bases remained unmatched. Germline V gives CDR1 SGHRS, CDR2 YFSETQ. This CDR3 is 15 amino acids long. Using immunoSEQ multiplex PCR, the repertoire was profiled, and TCRdb retains in-frame clones only, with some absent. The sample shows 150,000 to 250,000 clones, approximately 84% of them seen only once. The TCR originated in a human donor with acute or convalescent COVID-19. The donor label of this sample is uncertain. V usage is TRBV5-1 and J usage is TRBJ1-2; TRBD1 matches 9 bases. Sequenced: peripheral blood. The CDR3 spells CASSPTGGALGGYTF. DNA of the CDR3: TGCGCCAGCAGCCCAACAGGGGGCGCCCTCGGTGGCTACACCTTC.